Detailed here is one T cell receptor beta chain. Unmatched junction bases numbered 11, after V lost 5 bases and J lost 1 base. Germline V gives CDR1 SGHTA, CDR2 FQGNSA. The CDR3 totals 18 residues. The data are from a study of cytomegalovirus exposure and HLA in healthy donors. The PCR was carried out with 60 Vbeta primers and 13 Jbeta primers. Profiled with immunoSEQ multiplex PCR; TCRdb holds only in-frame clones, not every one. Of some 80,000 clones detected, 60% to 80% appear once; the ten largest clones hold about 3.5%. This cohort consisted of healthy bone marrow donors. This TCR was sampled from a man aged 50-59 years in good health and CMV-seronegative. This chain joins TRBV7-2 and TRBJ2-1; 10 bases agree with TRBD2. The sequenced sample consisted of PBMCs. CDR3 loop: CASSVQSGGAGSYNEQFF. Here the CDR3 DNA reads TGTGCCAGCAGCGTCCAGAGCGGGGGGGCAGGTTCCTACAATGAGCAGTTCTTC. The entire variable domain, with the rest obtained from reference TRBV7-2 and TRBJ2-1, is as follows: GAGVSQSPSNKVTEKGKDVELRCDPISGHTALYWYRQSLGQGLEFLIYFQGNSAPDKSGLPSDRFSAERTGGSVSTLTIQRTQQEDSAVYLCASSVQSGGAGSYNEQFFGPGTRLTVL.